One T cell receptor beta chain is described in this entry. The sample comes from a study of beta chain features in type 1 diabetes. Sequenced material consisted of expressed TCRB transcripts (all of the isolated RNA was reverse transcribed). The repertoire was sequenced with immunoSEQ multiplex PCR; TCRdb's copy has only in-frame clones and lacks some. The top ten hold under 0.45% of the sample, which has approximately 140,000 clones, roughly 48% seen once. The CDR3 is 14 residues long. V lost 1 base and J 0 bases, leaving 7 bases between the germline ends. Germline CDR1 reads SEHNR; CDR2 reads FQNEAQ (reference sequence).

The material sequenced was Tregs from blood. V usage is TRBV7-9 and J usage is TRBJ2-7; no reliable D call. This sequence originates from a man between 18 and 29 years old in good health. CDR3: CASSLDRYSYEQYF. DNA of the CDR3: TGTGCCAGCAGCTTAGATAGATACTCCTACGAGCAGTACTTC.